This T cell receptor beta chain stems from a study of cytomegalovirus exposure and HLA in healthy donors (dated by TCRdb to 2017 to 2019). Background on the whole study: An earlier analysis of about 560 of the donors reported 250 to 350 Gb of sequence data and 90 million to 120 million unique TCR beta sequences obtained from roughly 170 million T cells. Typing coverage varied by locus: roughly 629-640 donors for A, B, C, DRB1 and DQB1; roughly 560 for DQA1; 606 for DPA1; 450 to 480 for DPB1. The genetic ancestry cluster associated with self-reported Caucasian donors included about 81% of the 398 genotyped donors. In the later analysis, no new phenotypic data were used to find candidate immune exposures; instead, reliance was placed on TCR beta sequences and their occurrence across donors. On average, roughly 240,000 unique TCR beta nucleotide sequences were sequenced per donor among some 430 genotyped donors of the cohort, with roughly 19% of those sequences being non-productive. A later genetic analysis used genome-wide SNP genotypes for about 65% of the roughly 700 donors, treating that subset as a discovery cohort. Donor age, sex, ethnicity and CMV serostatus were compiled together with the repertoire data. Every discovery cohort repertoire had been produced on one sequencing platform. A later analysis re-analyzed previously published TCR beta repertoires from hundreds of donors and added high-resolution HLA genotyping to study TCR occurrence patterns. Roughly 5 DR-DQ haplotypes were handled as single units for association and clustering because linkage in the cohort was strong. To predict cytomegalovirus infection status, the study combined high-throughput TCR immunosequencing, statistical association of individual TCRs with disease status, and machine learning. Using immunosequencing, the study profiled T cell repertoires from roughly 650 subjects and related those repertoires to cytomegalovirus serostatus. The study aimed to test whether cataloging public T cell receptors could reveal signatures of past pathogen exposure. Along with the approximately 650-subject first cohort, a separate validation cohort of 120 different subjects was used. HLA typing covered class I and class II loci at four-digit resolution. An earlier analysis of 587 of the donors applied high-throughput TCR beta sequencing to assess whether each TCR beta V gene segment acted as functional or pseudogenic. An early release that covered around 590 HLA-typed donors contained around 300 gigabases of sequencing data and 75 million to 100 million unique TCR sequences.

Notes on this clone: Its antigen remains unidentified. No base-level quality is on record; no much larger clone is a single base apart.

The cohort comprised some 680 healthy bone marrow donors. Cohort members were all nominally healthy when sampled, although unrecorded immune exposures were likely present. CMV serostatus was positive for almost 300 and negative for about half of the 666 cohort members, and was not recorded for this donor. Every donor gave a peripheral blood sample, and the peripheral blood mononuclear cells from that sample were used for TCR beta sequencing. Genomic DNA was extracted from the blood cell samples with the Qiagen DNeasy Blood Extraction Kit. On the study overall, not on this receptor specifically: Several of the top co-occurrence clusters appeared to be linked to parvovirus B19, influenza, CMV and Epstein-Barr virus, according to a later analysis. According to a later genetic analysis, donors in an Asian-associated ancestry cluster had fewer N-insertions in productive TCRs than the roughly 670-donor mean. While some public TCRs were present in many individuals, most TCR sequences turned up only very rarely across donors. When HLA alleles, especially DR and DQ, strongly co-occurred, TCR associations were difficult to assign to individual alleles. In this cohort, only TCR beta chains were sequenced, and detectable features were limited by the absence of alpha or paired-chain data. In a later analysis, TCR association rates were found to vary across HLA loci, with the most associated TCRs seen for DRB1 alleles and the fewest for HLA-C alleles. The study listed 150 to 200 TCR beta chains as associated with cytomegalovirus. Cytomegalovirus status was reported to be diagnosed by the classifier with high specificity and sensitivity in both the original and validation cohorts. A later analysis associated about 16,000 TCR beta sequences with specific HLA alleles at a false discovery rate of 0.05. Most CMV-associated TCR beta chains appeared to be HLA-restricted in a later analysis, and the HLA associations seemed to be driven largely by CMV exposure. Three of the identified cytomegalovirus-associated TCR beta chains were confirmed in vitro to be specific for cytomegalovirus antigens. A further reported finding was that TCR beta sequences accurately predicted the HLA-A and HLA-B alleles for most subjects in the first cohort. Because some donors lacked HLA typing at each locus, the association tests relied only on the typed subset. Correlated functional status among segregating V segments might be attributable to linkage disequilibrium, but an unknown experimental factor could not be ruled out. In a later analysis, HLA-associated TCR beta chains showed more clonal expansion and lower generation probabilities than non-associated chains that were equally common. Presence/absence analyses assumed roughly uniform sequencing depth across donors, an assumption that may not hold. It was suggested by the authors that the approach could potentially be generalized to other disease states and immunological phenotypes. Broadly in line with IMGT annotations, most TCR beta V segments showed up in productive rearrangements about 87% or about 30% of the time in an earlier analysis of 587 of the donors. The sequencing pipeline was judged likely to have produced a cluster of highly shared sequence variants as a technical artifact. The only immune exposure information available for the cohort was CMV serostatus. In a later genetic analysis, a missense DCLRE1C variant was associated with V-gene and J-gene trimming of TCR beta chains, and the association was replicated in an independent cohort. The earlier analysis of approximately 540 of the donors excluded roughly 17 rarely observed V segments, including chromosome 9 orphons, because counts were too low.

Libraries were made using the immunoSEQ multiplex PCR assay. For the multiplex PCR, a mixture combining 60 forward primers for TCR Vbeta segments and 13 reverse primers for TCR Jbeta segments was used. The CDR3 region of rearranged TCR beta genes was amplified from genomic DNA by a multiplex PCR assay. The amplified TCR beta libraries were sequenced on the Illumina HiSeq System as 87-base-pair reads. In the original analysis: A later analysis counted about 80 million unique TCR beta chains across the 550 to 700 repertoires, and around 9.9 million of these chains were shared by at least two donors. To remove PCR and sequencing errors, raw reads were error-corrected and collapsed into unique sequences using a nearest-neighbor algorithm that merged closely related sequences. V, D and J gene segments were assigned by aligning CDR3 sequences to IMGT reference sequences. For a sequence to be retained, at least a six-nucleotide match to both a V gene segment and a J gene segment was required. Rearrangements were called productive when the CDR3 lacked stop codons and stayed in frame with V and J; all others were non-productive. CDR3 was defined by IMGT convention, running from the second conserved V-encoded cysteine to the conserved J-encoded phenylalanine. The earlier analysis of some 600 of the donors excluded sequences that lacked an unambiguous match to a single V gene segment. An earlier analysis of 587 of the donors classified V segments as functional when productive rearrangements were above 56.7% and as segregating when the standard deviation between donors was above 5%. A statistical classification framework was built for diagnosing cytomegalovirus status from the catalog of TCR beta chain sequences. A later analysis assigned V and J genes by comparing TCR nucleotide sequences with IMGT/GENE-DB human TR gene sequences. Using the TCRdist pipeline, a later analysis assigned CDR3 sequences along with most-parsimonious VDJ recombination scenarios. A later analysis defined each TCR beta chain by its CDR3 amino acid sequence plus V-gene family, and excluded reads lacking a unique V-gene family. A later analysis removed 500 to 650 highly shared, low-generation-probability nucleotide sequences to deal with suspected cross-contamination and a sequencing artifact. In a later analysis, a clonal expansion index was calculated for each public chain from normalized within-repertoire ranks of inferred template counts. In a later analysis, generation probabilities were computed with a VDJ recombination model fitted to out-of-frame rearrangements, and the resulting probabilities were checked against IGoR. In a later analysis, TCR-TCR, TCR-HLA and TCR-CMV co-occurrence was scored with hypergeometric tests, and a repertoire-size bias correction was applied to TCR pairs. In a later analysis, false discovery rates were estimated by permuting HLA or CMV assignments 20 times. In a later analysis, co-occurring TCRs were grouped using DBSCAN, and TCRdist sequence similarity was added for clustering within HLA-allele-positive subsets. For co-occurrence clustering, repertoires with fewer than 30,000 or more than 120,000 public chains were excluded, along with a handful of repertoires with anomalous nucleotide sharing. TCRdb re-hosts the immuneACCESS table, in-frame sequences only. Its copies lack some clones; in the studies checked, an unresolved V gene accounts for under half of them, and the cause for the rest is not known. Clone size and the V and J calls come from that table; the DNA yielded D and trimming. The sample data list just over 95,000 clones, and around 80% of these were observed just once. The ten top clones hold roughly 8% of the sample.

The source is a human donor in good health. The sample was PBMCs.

The CDR3 in this case is CASSPPQGPSPQNEQFF. The nucleotides are TGTGCCAGCTCACCGCCCCAGGGGCCATCTCCCCAAAATGAGCAGTTCTTC. The rearrangement combines TRBV18 with TRBJ2-1, with TRBD1 perhaps the D gene, on 6 matching bases. Trimming at the junction amounts to 3 bases on V and 7 bases on J, and the germline ends lie 22 bases apart. CDR1 and CDR2, per the germline V gene, are KGHSH and LQKENI. The CDR3, from cysteine to phenylalanine, totals 17 residues. Only the CDR3 portion is preserved as DNA: 51 bases, with reading frame beginning at the first base.